The T cell receptor (beta chain) described here comes from a study of technical replicates of blood from four donors. Germline loops: CDR1 SGDLS, CDR2 YYNGEE. This CDR3 has 18 residues. V shed 4 bases and J shed 2 bases, with 22 bases lying between them. Measured with immunoSEQ multiplex PCR; TCRdb has only the in-frame clones, and not every one. Among 75,000 to 100,000 clones listed, around 94% were seen once. The sequence was collected from a human donor in good health. This chain joins TRBV9 and TRBJ2-1, with D perhaps matching TRBD2 (6 bases). The sequenced sample was T cells isolated from PBMCs. In nucleotides, the CDR3 is TGTGCCAGCAGCCCGCGAGGGGTAGCGGCACCTCCCTACAATGAGCAGTTCTTC. Translating gives CASSPRGVAAPPYNEQFF. Variable domain in full (rest from reference TRBV9 and TRBJ2-1): DSGVTQTPKHLITATGQRVTLRCSPRSGDLSVYWYQQSLDQGLQFLIQYYNGEERAKGNILERFSAQQFPDLHSELNLSSLELGDSALYFCASSPRGVAAPPYNEQFFGPGTRLTVL.